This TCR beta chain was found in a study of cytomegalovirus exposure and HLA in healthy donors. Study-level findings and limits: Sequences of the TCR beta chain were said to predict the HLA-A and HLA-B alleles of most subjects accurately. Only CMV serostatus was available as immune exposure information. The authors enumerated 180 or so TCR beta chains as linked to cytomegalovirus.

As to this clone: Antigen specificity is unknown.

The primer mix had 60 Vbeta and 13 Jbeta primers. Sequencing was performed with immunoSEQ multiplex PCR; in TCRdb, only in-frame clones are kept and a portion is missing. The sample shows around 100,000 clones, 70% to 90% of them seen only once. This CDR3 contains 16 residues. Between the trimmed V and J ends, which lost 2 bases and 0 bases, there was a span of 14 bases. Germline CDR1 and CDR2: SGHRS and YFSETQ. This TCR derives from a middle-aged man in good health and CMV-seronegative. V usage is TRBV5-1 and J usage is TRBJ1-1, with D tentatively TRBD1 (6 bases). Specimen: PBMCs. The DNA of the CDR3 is TGCGCCAGCAGCTTTGCTACAGGGACCATGAACACTGAAGCTTTCTTT. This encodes CASSFATGTMNTEAFF.